This record concerns one T cell receptor (beta chain) sequence. This clonotype has just one count. The antigen this receptor binds is unknown. Base quality data are lacking; no much larger clone is found one base away. One read alone provides weak support. These data come from a study of massively parallel sequencing of T cell beta chains (dated by TCRdb to the late 2000s). The study in broad terms: The study profiled human TCR beta CDR3 diversity in peripheral blood using 5'-RACE, Illumina short-read sequencing and a dedicated short-read assembly strategy. Results and caveats for the whole study, not just this receptor: Across the roughly 31,000 distinct clonotypes, single-copy clonotypes accounted for 65% to 75% of clonotypes yet represented only 18.8% of assemblies. A single sequence read was the only support for most clonotypes (about 70% of the 33,664), which could in principle inflate the apparent diversity. Only roughly 23,000 (around 70%) of the clonotypes could be assigned a unique TRBV gene. Since the RNA was pooled from many donors, the results capture clonotype abundance averaged across the population rather than the repertoire of any individual. The reported gene usage frequencies may have been skewed by preferential PCR amplification of some TRBV and TRBJ sequences. When the data were subsampled, the number of clonotypes climbed linearly as read number increased, indicating that sequencing depth was far from saturation. The length of CDR3 beta varied from 21 to 81 nucleotides, with the peak at 45 nucleotides.

TCRdb lists the instrument as Illumina Genome Analyzer II. After two rounds of nested PCR using TRBC1/TRBC2-specific primers, a RACE product of roughly 520 bp was obtained and then gel-purified. First-strand cDNA was made with a TRBC-specific primer plus a template-switching oligonucleotide, which provided a 5' anchor for RACE. Because the RACE amplicon was too long for direct short-read sequencing, the RACE amplicon was concatemerized by ligation and sheared by sonication. PAGE was used to isolate a size fraction of 100 to 300 bp, and that fraction then underwent shotgun sequencing on the Illumina platform. Separate runs on an Illumina GAII yielded 18.8 million 36-nt reads and 21.7 million 50-nt single-end reads. Per the source publication's procedure: The pooled roughly 38,000,000 reads were assembled with iSSAKE using parameters -m 15, -o 2 and -r 0.7. De novo CDR3 beta assemblies were seeded by reads aligning to the ends of Ensembl TRBV gene predictions that carried unmatched junctional bases. Clonotype abundance was estimated from the count of matching assembled contigs rather than from raw read depth. Among the assembled clonotypes, roughly 2,000 (roughly 6%) contained in-frame stop codons and were discarded, which left some 35,000 productive clonotypes. Sanger sequencing of cloned RACE products gave 250 to 300 unique TCR sequences, and 69% of them were also found in the Illumina assembly. Using fastp trimming at Q25 and MiXCR clonotype assembly, TCRdb reanalyzed the public sequencing data and kept in-frame beta chains. Rows with a matching CDR3 protein are joined into one entry that keeps the most common DNA and genes. TCRdb assigned the V and J calls; the authors' analysis was not used. In this sample the table shows about 4,200 distinct CDR3 sequences, approximately 40% of which occur a single time. Jointly, the top ten make up 2.9% of the sample.

The donor pool was composed of some 370 males and 170 females, all aged 18 to 40 years. Peripheral leukocyte polyA+ RNA was isolated from about 180 liters of pooled peripheral blood. For starting material, the researchers used a commercial mRNA preparation made from normal human peripheral blood leukocytes pooled across under 600 individuals. This receptor was taken from a pool of human donors in good health; the sample was commercial RNA pooled from many donors. Sample: commercial RNA from peripheral blood pooled from many donors.

The nucleotide sequence is given as TGTGCCAGCAGCTACGGGGGGAGGGGGAGCATTCAGTACTTC. The encoded protein is CASSYGGRGSIQYF. Recombination linked TRBV7-2 to TRBJ2-4, and possibly TRBD2, on 7 matching bases. V sheds 4 bases and J sheds 9 bases, leaving 16 bases between their ends. Per the germline V gene, SGHTA is the CDR1 and FQGNSA is the CDR2. The CDR3 holds 14 amino acids from the cysteine to the phenylalanine. Only the CDR3 region is kept as DNA, spanning 42 bases read in frame from base 1.